This TCR beta chain was captured by sequencing in a study of chemoradiotherapy in HPV16-positive cancers. V lost 5 bases and J lost 7; bases outside the gene matches: 19. In germline, CDR1 is SGHAT, CDR2 FQNNGV. This CDR3 is built from 17 residues. Data came from immunoSEQ multiplex PCR; TCRdb stores just in-frame clones and leaves some out. The table lists thousands of clones, around 70% of them singletons. The clonotype comes from a human donor with HPV-associated anogenital cancer. Sequencing was performed on tumor tissue, taken from a patient who underwent chemoradiotherapy. This rearrangement joins TRBV11-2 to TRBJ2-7; TRBD1 agrees at 8 bases. CDR3: CASSPNTYTRGQGEQYF. The CDR3 DNA sequence: TGTGCCAGCAGCCCCAATACATATACCAGGGGGCAGGGTGAGCAGTACTTC.